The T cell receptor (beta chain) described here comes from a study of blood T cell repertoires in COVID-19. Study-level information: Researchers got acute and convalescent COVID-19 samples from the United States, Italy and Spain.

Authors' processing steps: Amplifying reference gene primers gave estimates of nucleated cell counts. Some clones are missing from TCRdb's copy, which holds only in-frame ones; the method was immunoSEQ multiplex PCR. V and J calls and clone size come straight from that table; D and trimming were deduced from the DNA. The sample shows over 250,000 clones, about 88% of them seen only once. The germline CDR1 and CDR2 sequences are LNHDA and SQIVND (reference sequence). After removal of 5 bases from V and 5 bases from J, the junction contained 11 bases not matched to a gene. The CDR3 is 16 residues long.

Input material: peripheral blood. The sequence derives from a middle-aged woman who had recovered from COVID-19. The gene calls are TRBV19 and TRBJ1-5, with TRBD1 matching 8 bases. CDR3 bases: TGTGCCAGTAGTCCAACACCCGGGACAGGACATCAGCCCCAGCATTTT. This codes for CASSPTPGTGHQPQHF.